The 20 T cell receptor beta chains presented below share a single source sample, sequenced in a study of long-term antiretroviral therapy in people with HIV. At the survey level, the v3.0 immunoSEQ assay was run. The protocol was immunoSEQ multiplex PCR, while the TCRdb copy is restricted to in-frame clones and leaves out a portion. The table records some 40,000 clones, around 80% of them present only once. The sequencing here drew on unsorted PBMCs, taken 1.5 years after starting antiretroviral therapy. The receptors derive from a man aged 18 to 30 with HIV.

The rearrangement joins TRBV6-5 to TRBJ2-7; 10 bases are a match to TRBD1. The V and J ends lost 7 bases and 3 bases, in that order; junction bases with no gene match: 3. This CDR3 contains 13 residues. Germline V gene sequence: CDR1 MNHEY, CDR2 SVGAGI. The CDR3 sequence: CASTRDRGYEQYF. The CDR3 DNA reads as TGTGCCAGCACCAGGGACAGGGGCTACGAGCAGTACTTC.

The chain carries TRBV9 and TRBJ1-1; D unclear. The CDR3 is 13 amino acids. Germline V gene lookup returns CDR1 SGDLS and CDR2 YYNGEE. Trimming pared 0 bases from V and 6 bases from J, leaving 9 bases between. The CDR3: CASSVAYGAEAFF. The CDR3 DNA is TGTGCCAGCAGCGTAGCTTATGGGGCTGAAGCTTTCTTT. Complete variable domain (other parts from reference TRBV9 and TRBJ1-1): DSGVTQTPKHLITATGQRVTLRCSPRSGDLSVYWYQQSLDQGLQFLIQYYNGEERAKGNILERFSAQQFPDLHSELNLSSLELGDSALYFCASSVAYGAEAFFGQGTRLTVV.

The chain is built from TRBV30 and TRBJ2-1; D is unclear. Germline values: CDR1 GTSNPN, CDR2 SVGIG (reference sequence). The length of the CDR3 is 14 residues. Trimming shortened V by 0 bases and J by 4 bases, and 10 bases separated the two germline ends. CDR3 sequence (DNA): TGTGCCTGGAGTGTAATCGAGCGATACAATGAGCAGTTCTTC. Protein sequence: CAWSVIERYNEQFF.

J is TRBJ1-1 and V is TRBV4-3; D gene ambiguous. Trimming stripped 4 bases from V and 3 bases from J, with 15 bases between. The germline V gene encodes CDR1 LGHNA and CDR2 YSLEER. CDR3 size: 15 residues. In nucleotides, the CDR3 is TGCGCCAGCAGCCCCAAAAGGACCGGAGACACTGAAGCTTTCTTT. Its protein is CASSPKRTGDTEAFF.

The V gene is TRBV7-9, the J gene TRBJ2-1, with a possible D match to TRBD2 (5 bases). V lost 1 base and J 8 bases, leaving 6 bases between the germline ends. Germline V gene sequence: CDR1 SEHNR, CDR2 FQNEAQ (reference sequence). This CDR3 region has 12 residues. The CDR3 spells CASSLGGYEQFF. The CDR3 coding sequence is TGTGCCAGCAGCTTAGGAGGGTATGAGCAGTTCTTC.

The genes are TRBV28 and TRBJ2-5; D is uncertain. CDR1 is MDHEN and CDR2 is SYDVKM in the germline V gene. This CDR3 is built from 13 residues. V dropped 10 bases and J dropped 1 base, with 13 bases sitting between them. The CDR3 DNA reads TGTGCCACCGGGCCGAATGTCCAAGAGACCCAGTACTTC. Translated: CATGPNVQETQYF.

The rearrangement joins TRBV14 to TRBJ2-5; D gene ambiguous. V was trimmed by 1 base and J by 5 bases, leaving 8 bases between them. The CDR3 has 13 residues. From germline, CDR1 is SGHDN and CDR2 FVKESK. Here the CDR3 reads CASSQVRWETQYF. CDR3 bases: TGTGCCAGCAGCCAAGTAAGGTGGGAGACCCAGTACTTC.

The table lists this clone with a few counts. The chain has TRBV11-2 and TRBJ2-7; no reliable D call. CDR3 length: 13 residues. Deletions cut 4 bases from V and 4 bases from J, with 11 bases between. CDR1 is SGHAT, CDR2 FQNNGV, per germline. The CDR3 loop is CASSSHRLYEQYF. In nucleotides, the CDR3 is TGTGCCAGCAGCTCTCATCGCCTTTACGAGCAGTACTTC.

The chain couples TRBV5-1 to TRBJ2-3, with TRBD2 as a possible D gene (7 bases). The CDR3 has 16 residues. Trimming took off 7 bases at V and 0 bases at J, with 18 bases between the two ends. CDR1 is SGHRS and CDR2 is YFSETQ in the germline V gene. CDR3 DNA sequence: TGCGCCAGCTGGTGGGGGGGCACATCTAGCACAGATACGCAGTATTTT. As protein: CASWWGGTSSTDTQYF. Using reference TRBV5-1 and TRBJ2-3 for the parts outside the CDR3, the full variable domain is KAGVTQTPRYLIKTRGQQVTLSCSPISGHRSVSWYQQTPGQGLQFLFEYFSETQRNKGNFPGRFSGRQFSNSRSEMNVSTLELGDSALYLCASWWGGTSSTDTQYFGPGTRLTVL.

The genes are TRBV5-6 and TRBJ1-3; D unclear. The ends were cut back, 5 bases at V and 1 base at J, with 10 bases in the middle. The CDR3 contains 14 residues. CDR1 and CDR2 from the germline V gene are SGHDT and YYEEEE. The CDR3 here is CASSRGNSGNTIYF. The CDR3 coding sequence is TGTGCCAGCAGTCGTGGGAATTCTGGAAACACCATATATTTT.

This clone has a handful of counts. The chain joins TRBV4-3 to TRBJ2-7; 7 nucleotides match TRBD2. The germline gives CDR1 LGHNA, CDR2 YSLEER. V was pared by 4 bases and J by 0 bases, with 0 bases of the junction left unmatched. The CDR3 runs to 13 residues. The CDR3 bases are TGCGCCAGCAGCCGGGACTACTCCTACGAGCAGTACTTC. This translates into CASSRDYSYEQYF.

This clone turned up a few times. This sequence joins TRBV27 and TRBJ2-2; D remains ambiguous. Trimming cost V 0 bases and J 3 bases, with 2 bases left between them. The CDR3 consists of 13 residues. Germline assignment: CDR1 MNHEY and CDR2 SMNVEV (reference sequence). CDR3: CASSLSHTGELFF. CDR3 sequence (DNA): TGTGCCAGCAGTTTATCTCACACCGGGGAGCTGTTTTTT.

The J gene is TRBJ2-1, the V gene TRBV6-5; the match to TRBD1 covers 8 bases. Trimming cost V 6 bases and J 2 bases; bases outside gene matches: 6. This CDR3 spans 15 amino acids. Germline lookup yields CDR1 MNHEY and CDR2 SVGAGI. CDR3 protein: CASSPDRGAYNEQFF. CDR3 nucleotide sequence: TGTGCCAGCAGCCCAGACAGGGGAGCCTACAATGAGCAGTTCTTC.

This clone was counted only a few times. The chain has TRBV6-6 and TRBJ1-2; D may be TRBD1 (6 bases). The V end lost 6 bases, the J end lost 7 bases, and 24 bases lay between the germline ends. Germline loops: CDR1 MNHNY, CDR2 SVGAGI (reference sequence). The CDR3 loop spans 16 amino acids. The CDR3 DNA is TGTGCCAGCAGCCCCAAACAACAGGGAGCTTTGTCTGGCTACACCTTC. Protein product: CASSPKQQGALSGYTF.

J is TRBJ1-5 and V is TRBV19; perhaps TRBD1 as D (6 bases). The CDR3 is 15 amino acids. V lost 6 bases and J 0 bases, leaving 12 bases between the germline ends. Germline-derived CDR1 and CDR2 are LNHDA and SQIVND (reference sequence). The CDR3 region is CASSTTGFSNQPQHF. The CDR3 coding sequence is TGTGCCAGTAGCACTACAGGGTTTAGCAATCAGCCCCAGCATTTT.

V is TRBV18 and J is TRBJ2-1; a weak D match, TRBD2 (6 bases). Trimming removed 5 bases from V and 6 bases from J, with 20 bases in between. Germline V gene lookup returns CDR1 KGHSH and CDR2 LQKENI. The CDR3 sequence is 16 residues long. The CDR3 DNA is TGTGCCAGCTCAGCTGAACTAGCTCGATTAATCAATGAGCAGTTCTTC. It encodes CASSAELARLINEQFF.

The CDR3 sequence is CASSSGWEPQHF. The DNA of the CDR3 is TGTGCCAGCAGCTCAGGCTGGGAGCCCCAGCATTTT. The chain is built from TRBV7-9 and TRBJ1-5, with D unresolved. Trimming cost V 4 bases and J 8 bases, with 9 bases left between them. CDR3 size: 12 residues. Per the germline V gene, CDR1 is SEHNR and CDR2 is FQNEAQ (reference sequence).

The CDR3 sequence: CASSLGRFGYTF. CDR3 sequence (DNA): TGTGCCAGCAGTTTAGGCAGGTTCGGCTACACCTTC. The rearrangement links TRBV28 to TRBJ1-2; D not certain. This CDR3 is 12 amino acids long. V gave up 2 bases and J gave up 8 bases, with 9 bases separating them. Germline values: CDR1 MDHEN, CDR2 SYDVKM.

The chain employs TRBV7-9 and TRBJ2-7; D not resolved. With 1 base removed from V and 2 bases from J, the gap between germline ends came to 12 bases. Germline V gives CDR1 SEHNR, CDR2 FQNEAQ (reference sequence). The CDR3 consists of 15 residues. The CDR3 DNA reads TGTGCCAGCAGCTTAGGTGAGACGATGACCTACGAGCAGTACTTC. Protein sequence: CASSLGETMTYEQYF.

This CDR3 is CASRRQGTSTGELFF. In nucleotides, the CDR3 is TGTGCCAGCAGAAGACAGGGTACATCCACCGGGGAGCTGTTTTTT. This chain joins TRBV7-2 and TRBJ2-2; TRBD1 matches at 7 bases. Losses at the gene ends were 6 bases for V and 4 bases for J; bases not matched to a gene: 8. The V gene's germline CDR1 is SGHTA and CDR2 FQGNSA. This CDR3 has 15 residues.